This paragraph reports one TCR beta chain. Its target antigen remains unknown. Base quality data are lacking; no much larger clone is found one base away. A robust, sensitive protocol for the amplification, sequencing and analysis of TCRs was described in the study, in which 3' ligation of a UMI-containing oligonucleotide to TCR cDNA was used. For whole blood analysis, approximately 2.5 ml of peripheral blood was collected from healthy adult volunteers into Tempus tubes, and RNA was extracted following the manufacturer's instructions. Total RNA was treated with RQ1 DNase, without cell sorting, prior to reverse transcription, with an input of about 1 to 1,100 ng being targeted. Libraries were prepared from skin biopsies and whole blood so that pipeline robustness could be tested in samples in which T cells form a minority population. Library creation used 5' RACE. The ligated cDNA was amplified in four rounds of PCR with nested alpha and beta constant region primers together with the SP2 primer. TCR RNA was reverse transcribed with SuperScript IV using alpha and beta constant region primers for the blood and skin samples. An oligonucleotide carrying the Illumina SP2 primer and a UMI was ligated to the 3' end of the cDNA by means of T4 RNA ligase 1. To prevent hairpin formation, the 12-nucleotide UMI was made up of two random hexamers with an eight-base spacer between them. From the second PCR onward, the TCR alpha and beta chain libraries were handled separately, and dual indexing was used for multiplexing. After pooling, the indexed libraries were analyzed by capillary electrophoresis and sequenced on either an Illumina MiSeq or NextSeq. PhiX DNA at about 5-8% was spiked into libraries to increase base diversity and improve cluster recognition. The study's processing was this. Demultiplexor pulled UMIs out of read 2, joined the UMIs with the TCR sequence from read 1, and separated reads according to sample indices. V and J genes and V-J junctions were identified by Decombinator, and each TCR was assigned a five-part identifier that included V and J deletions. UMIs were used by Collapsinator to correct sequencing errors and PCR amplification heterogeneity, so that a UMI-based abundance was obtained for each TCR. CDR3Translator converted identifiers to nucleotide sequence, translated to amino acids, and extracted CDR3 regions using terminal motifs. Error-corrected alpha and beta TCR counts from blood and skin were compared after normalization to input RNA amount. The raw public reads went through TCRdb reprocessing: fastp at Q25, MiXCR clone calling, in-frame beta chains kept. One record per CDR3 amino acid sequence lists the most common genes and DNA. The V and J calls come from TCRdb's annotation, not from the publication. This sample has 30,000 to 40,000 distinct CDR3 sequences in its table, and approximately 15% of those were observed once. The ten largest clones capture roughly 2.6% of the sample.

The data stem from a study of naive and memory T cell subsets (dated by TCRdb to the late 2010s). Looking at the study overall: In the figure summarizing the skin biopsy and whole blood samples, approximately ten blood donors, 7 tuberculin skin test biopsies and 3 saline control biopsies were reported. Usually PCR2 was run as a SYBR Green qPCR and stopped at a set threshold, although low-input samples could use end-point PCR (approximately 6 cycles) instead. Study-wide conclusions, independent of this receptor: The RNA-based method was acknowledged to be potentially sensitive to changes in TCR transcripts with T cell activation and differentiation.

The receptor's source is a female donor in good health.

The sequenced DNA is TGTGCCAGCAGCGTAGGAGGGGGGCCCACTGAAGCTTTCTTT. Its protein reads: CASSVGGGPTEAFF. The rearranged chain carries TRBV9 and TRBJ1-1, and perhaps TRBD1 as D gene, on 6 matching bases. From the cysteine through the phenylalanine, the CDR3 covers 14 amino acids. Just the 42-base CDR3 DNA is kept, in frame starting at base 1. CDR1 and CDR2 are drawn from the germline V gene: SGDLS, YYNGEE. V and J are truncated by 0 bases and 4 bases respectively, leaving an intervening sequence of 10 bases.